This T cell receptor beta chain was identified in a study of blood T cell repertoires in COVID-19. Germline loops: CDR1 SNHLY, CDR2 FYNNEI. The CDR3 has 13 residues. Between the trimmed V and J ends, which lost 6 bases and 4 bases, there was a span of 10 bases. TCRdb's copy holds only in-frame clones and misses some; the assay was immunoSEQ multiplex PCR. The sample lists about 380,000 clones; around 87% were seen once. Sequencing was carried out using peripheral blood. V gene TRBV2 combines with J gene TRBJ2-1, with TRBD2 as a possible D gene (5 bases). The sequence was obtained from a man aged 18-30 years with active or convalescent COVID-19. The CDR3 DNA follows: TGTGCCAGCAGCCGAGGGTCTTACAATGAGCAGTTCTTC. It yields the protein CASSRGSYNEQFF.